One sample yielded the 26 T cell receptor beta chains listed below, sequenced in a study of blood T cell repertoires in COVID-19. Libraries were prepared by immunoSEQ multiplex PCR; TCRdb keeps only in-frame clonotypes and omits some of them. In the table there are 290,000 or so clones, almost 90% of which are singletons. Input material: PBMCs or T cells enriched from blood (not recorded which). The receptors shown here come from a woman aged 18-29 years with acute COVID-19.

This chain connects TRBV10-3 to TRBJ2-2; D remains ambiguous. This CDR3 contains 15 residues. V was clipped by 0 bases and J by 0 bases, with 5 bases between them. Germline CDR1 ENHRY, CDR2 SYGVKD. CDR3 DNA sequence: TGTGCCATCAGTGAGTCGAGCCCGAACACCGGGGAGCTGTTTTTT. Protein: CAISESSPNTGELFF.

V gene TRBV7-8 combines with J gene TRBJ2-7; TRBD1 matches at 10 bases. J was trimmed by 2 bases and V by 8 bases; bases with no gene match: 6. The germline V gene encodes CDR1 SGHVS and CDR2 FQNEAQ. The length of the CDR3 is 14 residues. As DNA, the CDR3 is TGTGCCAGCGCCCTCGGGACAGGGGCCTACGAGCAGTACTTC. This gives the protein CASALGTGAYEQYF.

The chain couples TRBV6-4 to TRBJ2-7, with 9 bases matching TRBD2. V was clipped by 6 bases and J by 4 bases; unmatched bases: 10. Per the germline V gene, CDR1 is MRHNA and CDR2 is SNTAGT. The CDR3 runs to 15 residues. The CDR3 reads CASRVTGTSLYEQYF. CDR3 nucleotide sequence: TGTGCCAGCAGGGTCACCGGGACTAGCCTTTACGAGCAGTACTTC.

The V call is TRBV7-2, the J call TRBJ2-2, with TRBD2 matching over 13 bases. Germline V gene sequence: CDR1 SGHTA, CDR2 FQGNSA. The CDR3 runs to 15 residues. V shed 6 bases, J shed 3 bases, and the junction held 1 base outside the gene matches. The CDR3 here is CASRGLAGYTGELFF. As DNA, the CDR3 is TGTGCCAGCAGGGGACTAGCGGGATACACCGGGGAGCTGTTTTTT.

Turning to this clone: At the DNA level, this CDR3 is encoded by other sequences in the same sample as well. CDR3 nucleotide sequence: TGTGCCAGCAGCTTAGGGACTAGCGGGAGTGGTGAGCAGTACTTC. Amino acid sequence: CASSLGTSGSGEQYF. The chain employs TRBV7-9 and TRBJ2-7; 13 bases match TRBD2. Germline loops: CDR1 SEHNR, CDR2 FQNEAQ (reference sequence). The CDR3 has 15 residues. V was pared by 1 base and J by 7 bases, with 4 bases of the junction left unmatched.

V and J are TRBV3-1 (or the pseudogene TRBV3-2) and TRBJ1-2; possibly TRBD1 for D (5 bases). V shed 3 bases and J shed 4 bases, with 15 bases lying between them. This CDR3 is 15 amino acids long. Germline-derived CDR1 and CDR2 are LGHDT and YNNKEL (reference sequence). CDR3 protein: CASSQATWGGYGYTF. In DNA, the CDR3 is TGTGCCAGCAGCCAGGCCACTTGGGGGGGCTATGGCTACACCTTC.

In nucleotides, the CDR3 is TGTGCCAGCCAAACGGGACAGCTGAGCTCCTATAATTCACCCCTCCACTTT. Translation: CASQTGQLSSYNSPLHF. This chain links TRBV28 with TRBJ1-6; 7 bases are a match to TRBD1. V dropped 8 bases and J dropped 0; count of bases not matched to a gene: 10. From germline, CDR1 is MDHEN and CDR2 SYDVKM. This CDR3 spans 17 amino acids. Drawing the rest from reference TRBV28 and TRBJ1-6, the complete variable domain is DVKVTQSSRYLVKRTGEKVFLECVQDMDHENMFWYRQDPGLGLRLIYFSYDVKMKEKGDIPEGYSVSREKKERFSLILESASTNQTSMYLCASQTGQLSSYNSPLHFGNGTRLTVT.

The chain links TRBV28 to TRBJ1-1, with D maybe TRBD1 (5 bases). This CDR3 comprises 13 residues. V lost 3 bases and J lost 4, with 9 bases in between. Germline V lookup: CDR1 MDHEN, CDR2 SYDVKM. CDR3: CASSLPQGTEAFF. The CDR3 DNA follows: TGTGCCAGCAGTTTGCCGCAGGGCACTGAAGCTTTCTTT.

The CDR3 bases are TGCAGTGCCACGGACTATGGCTACACCTTC. It codes for CSATDYGYTF. This chain connects TRBV20-1 to TRBJ1-2, with D unclear. The CDR3 runs to 10 residues. CDR1 and CDR2 (germline): DFQATT, SNEGSKA (reference sequence). V lost 6 bases, J lost 3 bases, and 5 bases lay in between.

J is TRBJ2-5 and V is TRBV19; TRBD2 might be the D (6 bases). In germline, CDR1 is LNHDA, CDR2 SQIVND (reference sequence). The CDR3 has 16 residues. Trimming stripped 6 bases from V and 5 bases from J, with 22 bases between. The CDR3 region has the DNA TGTGCCAGTAGCCCCCGAGGGGCGGGAAGGATGGAGACCCAGTACTTC. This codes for CASSPRGAGRMETQYF.

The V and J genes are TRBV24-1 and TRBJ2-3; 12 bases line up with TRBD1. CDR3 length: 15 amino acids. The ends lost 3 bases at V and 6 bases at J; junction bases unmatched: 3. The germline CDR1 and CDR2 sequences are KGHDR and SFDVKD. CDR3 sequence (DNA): TGTGCCACCAGTGATGGGACAGGGGGCCCGGATACGCAGTATTTT. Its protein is CATSDGTGGPDTQYF.

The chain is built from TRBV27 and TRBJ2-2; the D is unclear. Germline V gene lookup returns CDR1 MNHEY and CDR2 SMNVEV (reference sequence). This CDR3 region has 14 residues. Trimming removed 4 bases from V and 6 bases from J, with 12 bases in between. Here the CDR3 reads CASSSRSPPGELFF. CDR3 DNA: TGTGCCAGCAGTTCCAGGTCTCCCCCCGGGGAGCTGTTTTTT.

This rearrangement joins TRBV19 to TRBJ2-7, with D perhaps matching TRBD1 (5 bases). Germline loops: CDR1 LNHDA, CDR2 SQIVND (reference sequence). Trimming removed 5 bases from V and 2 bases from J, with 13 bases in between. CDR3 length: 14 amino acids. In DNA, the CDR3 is TGTGCCAGTAGTCCCCTTGGGGCAGCCTACGAGCAGTACTTC. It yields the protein CASSPLGAAYEQYF.

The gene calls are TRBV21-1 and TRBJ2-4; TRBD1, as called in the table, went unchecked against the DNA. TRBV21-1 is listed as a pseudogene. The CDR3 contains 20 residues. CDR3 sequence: CASSPHPRQGASLAKNIQYF. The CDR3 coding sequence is TGTGCCAGCAGCCCCCACCCAAGACAGGGGGCTTCTCTAGCCAAAAACATTCAGTACTTC.

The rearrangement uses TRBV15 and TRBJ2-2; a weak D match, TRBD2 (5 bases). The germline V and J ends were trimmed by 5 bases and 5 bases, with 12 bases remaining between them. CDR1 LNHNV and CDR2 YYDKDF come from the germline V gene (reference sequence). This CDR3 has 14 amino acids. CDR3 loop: CATSFSRGTGELFF. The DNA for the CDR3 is TGTGCCACCAGCTTTTCTCGGGGTACCGGGGAGCTGTTTTTT.

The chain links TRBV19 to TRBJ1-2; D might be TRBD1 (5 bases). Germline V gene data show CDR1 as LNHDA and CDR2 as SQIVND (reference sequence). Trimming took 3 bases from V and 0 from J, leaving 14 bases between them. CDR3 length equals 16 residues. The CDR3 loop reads CASSIRGGLANYGYTF. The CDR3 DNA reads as TGTGCCAGTAGTATTAGGGGAGGATTAGCTAACTATGGCTACACCTTC.

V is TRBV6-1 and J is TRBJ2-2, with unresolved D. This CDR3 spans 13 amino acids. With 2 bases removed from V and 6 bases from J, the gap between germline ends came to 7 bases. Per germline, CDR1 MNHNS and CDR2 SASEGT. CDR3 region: CASSEQRPGELFF. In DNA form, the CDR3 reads TGTGCCAGCAGTGAACAGCGCCCCGGGGAGCTGTTTTTT.

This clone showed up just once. The CDR3 is CASSTGIYGYTF. In DNA form, the CDR3 reads TGTGCCAGCAGTACGGGTATCTATGGCTACACCTTC. This sequence joins TRBV6-5 and TRBJ1-2, with D hard to call. CDR3 length: 12 residues. V lost 5 bases and J 4 bases, leaving 8 bases between the germline ends. CDR1 is MNHEY and CDR2 is SVGAGI in the germline V gene.

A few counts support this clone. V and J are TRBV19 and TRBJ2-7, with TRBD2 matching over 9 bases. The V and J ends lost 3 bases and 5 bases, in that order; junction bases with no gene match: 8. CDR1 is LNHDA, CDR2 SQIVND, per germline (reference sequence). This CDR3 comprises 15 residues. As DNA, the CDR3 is TGTGCCAGTAGTATCTGGACTAGCGATTTCGACGAGCAGTACTTC. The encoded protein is CASSIWTSDFDEQYF.

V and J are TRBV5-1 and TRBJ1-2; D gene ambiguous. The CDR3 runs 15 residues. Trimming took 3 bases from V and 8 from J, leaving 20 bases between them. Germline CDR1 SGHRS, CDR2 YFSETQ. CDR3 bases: TGCGCCAGCAGCTCGGAGGTGCTCTTTTCTGGGGGCTACACCTTC. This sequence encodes CASSSEVLFSGGYTF.

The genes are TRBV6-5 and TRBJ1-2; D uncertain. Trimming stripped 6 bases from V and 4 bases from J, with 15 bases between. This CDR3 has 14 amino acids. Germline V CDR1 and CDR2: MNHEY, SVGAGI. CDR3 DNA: TGTGCCAGCAGGCCCCAAGGCGCGGGCTATGGCTACACCTTC. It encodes CASRPQGAGYGYTF.

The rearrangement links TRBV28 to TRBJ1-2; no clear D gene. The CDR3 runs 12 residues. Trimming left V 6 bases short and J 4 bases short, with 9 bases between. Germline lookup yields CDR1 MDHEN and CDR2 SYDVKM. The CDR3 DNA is TGTGCCAGCAGGGGAGGTACCTATGGCTACACCTTC. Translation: CASRGGTYGYTF.

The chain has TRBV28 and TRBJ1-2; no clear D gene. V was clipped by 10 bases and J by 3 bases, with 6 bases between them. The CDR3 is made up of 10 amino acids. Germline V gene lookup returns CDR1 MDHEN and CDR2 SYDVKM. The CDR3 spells CATADYGYTF. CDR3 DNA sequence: TGTGCCACCGCAGACTATGGCTACACCTTC.

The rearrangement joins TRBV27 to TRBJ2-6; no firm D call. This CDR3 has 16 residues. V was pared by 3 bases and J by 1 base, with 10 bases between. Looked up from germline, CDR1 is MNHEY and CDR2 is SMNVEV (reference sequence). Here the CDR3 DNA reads TGTGCCAGCAGTTTTGAGTTTAGATCTGGGGCCAACGTCCTGACTTTC. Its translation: CASSFEFRSGANVLTF.

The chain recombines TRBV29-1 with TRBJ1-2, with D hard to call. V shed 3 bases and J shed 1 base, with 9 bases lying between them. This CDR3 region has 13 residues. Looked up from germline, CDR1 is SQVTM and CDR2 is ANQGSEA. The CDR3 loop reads CSVEVGHNYGYTF. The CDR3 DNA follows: TGCAGCGTTGAGGTCGGTCATAACTATGGCTACACCTTC.

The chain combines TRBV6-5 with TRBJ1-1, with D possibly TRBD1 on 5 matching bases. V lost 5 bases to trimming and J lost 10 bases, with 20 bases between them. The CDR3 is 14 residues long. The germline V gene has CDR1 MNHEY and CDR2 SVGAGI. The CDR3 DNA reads TGTGCCAGCAGTATTTTCGGCCCTCAGGGAGGAGCTTTCTTT. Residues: CASSIFGPQGGAFF.